The 8 T cell receptor beta chains listed next were all sequenced from one sample in a study of blood T cell repertoires in COVID-19. Generated by immunoSEQ multiplex PCR, the TCRdb table keeps only in-frame clones and is missing some. Seen here are under 300,000 clones, 65% to 90% observed once, and the top ten hold 13%. Sequencing was carried out using peripheral blood. All receptors derive from a human donor in a cohort sampled during active COVID-19.

The chain recombines TRBV7-8 with TRBJ2-2; 8 positions agree with TRBD1. J gave up 6 bases and V 2 bases, and 5 bases lay outside the gene matches. Germline loops: CDR1 SGHVS, CDR2 FQNEAQ. The CDR3 runs to 15 residues. The CDR3 region has the DNA TGTGCCAGCAGCTTATGGACAGGGCGCTCCGGGGAGCTGTTTTTT. As protein: CASSLWTGRSGELFF.

This chain joins TRBV7-8 and TRBJ1-6, with D perhaps TRBD1 (5 bases). Germline V gene lookup returns CDR1 SGHVS and CDR2 FQNEAQ. V lost 3 bases to trimming and J lost 7 bases, with 10 bases between them. CDR3 length equals 14 residues. In nucleotides, the CDR3 is TGTGCCAGCAGCTTCGCCAGGGCAAATTCACCCCTCCACTTT. Protein sequence: CASSFARANSPLHF. Filled out from reference TRBV7-8 and TRBJ1-6, the complete variable domain reads GAGVSQSPRYKVAKRGQDVALRCDPISGHVSLFWYQQALGQGPEFLTYFQNEAQLDKSGLPSDRFFAERPEGSVSTLKIQRTQQEDSAVYLCASSFARANSPLHFGNGTRLTVT.

In its sample, this clone was seen a few times. The chain combines TRBV18 with TRBJ2-7; TRBD1 aligns across 8 bases. Trimming took 7 bases from V and 6 from J; bases not matched to a gene: 8. CDR1 is KGHSH, CDR2 LQKENI, per germline. The CDR3 covers 13 residues. The CDR3 loop reads CASLGTGQGEQYF. CDR3 nucleotides: TGTGCCAGCTTGGGGACAGGTCAGGGCGAGCAGTACTTC.

The chain links TRBV10-3 to TRBJ2-1; D is undetermined. There are 12 residues in the CDR3. V gave up 3 bases and J gave up 7 bases, with 7 bases separating them. From germline, CDR1 is ENHRY and CDR2 SYGVKD. The CDR3 bases are TGTGCCATCAGTGAACAGAAGAATGAGCAGTTCTTC. Translating gives CAISEQKNEQFF.

The chain uses TRBV9 and TRBJ2-7, with 12 bases identical to TRBD2. Losses at the gene ends were 4 bases for V and 5 bases for J; bases not matched to a gene: 4. This CDR3 region has 14 residues. The germline V gene encodes CDR1 SGDLS and CDR2 YYNGEE. For the CDR3, the DNA is TGTGCCAGCAGCAAGACTAGCGGGAGTGACGAGCAGTACTTC. This translates into CASSKTSGSDEQYF.

J is TRBJ2-3 and V is TRBV27; the D gene is possibly TRBD2 (6 bases). This CDR3 has 14 residues. Germline V gene lookup returns CDR1 MNHEY and CDR2 SMNVEV (reference sequence). V was shortened by 2 bases and J by 3 bases, with 9 bases between the two germline ends. The CDR3 region has the DNA TGTGCCAGCAGTTTAAGGCGGGAAACAGATACGCAGTATTTT. Translation gives CASSLRRETDTQYF.

This clone was found once. The chain joins TRBV4-1 to TRBJ2-1; maybe TRBD2 (5 bases). V was shortened by 3 bases and J by 3 bases, with 9 bases between the two germline ends. The CDR3 is 14 amino acids. Per the germline V gene, CDR1 is MGHRA and CDR2 is YSYEKL. This chain's CDR3 is CASSQVANYNEQFF. CDR3 nucleotide sequence: TGCGCCAGCAGCCAGGTAGCGAACTACAATGAGCAGTTCTTC.

The chain uses TRBV5-1 and TRBJ1-4; TRBD1 agrees at 9 bases. The CDR3 has 15 residues. Germline CDR1 and CDR2: SGHRS and YFSETQ. Trimming at V came to 3 bases and at J to 4 bases, leaving 4 bases not matched to a gene. CDR3 region: CASSSQGQGNEKLFF. As DNA, the CDR3 is TGCGCCAGCAGCTCCCAGGGACAGGGTAATGAAAAACTGTTTTTT.